These 14 T cell receptor beta chains were sequenced from one sample in a study of blood T cells in healthy people across ages. PCR was performed a second time for about 7 to 11 cycles using a sample-barcoded 5' primer and a J-beta primer mix. Each CDR3 protein is one row after TCRdb ran MiXCR on the 5' RACE reads. The sample yields 500,000 to 700,000 distinct CDR3 sequences, about 30% seen once. Input material: blood. The receptors were sampled from a woman aged 80 or over in good health.

This clonotype has at least ten counts. The rearrangement joins TRBV5-1 to TRBJ1-4, with 7 bases lining up with TRBD1. The CDR3 extends over 14 amino acids. Unmatched junction bases numbered 8, after V lost 4 bases and J lost 8 bases. CDR1 is SGHRS, CDR2 YFSETQ, per germline. The CDR3 region has the DNA TGCGCCAGCAGCCTCCGGACAGGACAGGAAAAACTGTTTTTT. This encodes CASSLRTGQEKLFF.

A few counts support this clonotype. A much larger clone differs from this one at a single base, so this may be a read error. This chain joins TRBV15 and TRBJ2-5; possibly TRBD2 for D (5 bases). Trimming cost V 3 bases and J 11 bases, with 25 bases left between them. The CDR3 covers 16 residues. Germline loops: CDR1 LNHNV, CDR2 YYDKDF (reference sequence). Here the CDR3 reads CATSSARQAWRNEQYF. The DNA for the CDR3 is TGTGCCACCAGCAGTGCAAGGCAGGCATGGAGGAATGAGCAGTACTTC.

Notes on this clonotype: This may stem from a read error, because a much larger clone lies one nucleotide away. The rearrangement uses TRBV4-3 and TRBJ2-1; no clear D gene. Trimming took 8 bases from V and 12 from J, leaving 20 bases between them. This CDR3 is built from 13 residues. Germline V gene lookup returns CDR1 LGHNA and CDR2 YSLEER. For the CDR3, the DNA is TGCGCCAGCGGCCGCGGAGCTGGCCATGTGCAGTTCTTC. Translating it yields CASGRGAGHVQFF.

J is TRBJ2-7 and V is TRBV20-1, with 12 bases fitting TRBD2. This CDR3 region has 14 residues. V gave up 5 bases and J gave up 1 base; unmatched junction bases: 3. Germline CDR1 DFQATT, CDR2 SNEGSKA (reference sequence). The DNA for the CDR3 is TGCAGTGCTCAACTAGCGGGGGGTTCCTACGAGCAGTACTTC. The encoded protein is CSAQLAGGSYEQYF.

This clonotype has only one observation. This chain joins TRBV12-3 or TRBV12-4 and TRBJ2-3, with D unresolved. Trimming cost V 1 base and J 3 bases, with 8 bases left between them. CDR3 length: 14 residues. The CDR3 DNA sequence: TGTGCCAGCAGTTTAGGAGTGACAACAGATACGCAGTATTTT. Protein sequence: CASSLGVTTDTQYF.

In regard to this clonotype: A much bigger clone sits one base away, suggesting this may be a read error. The J gene is TRBJ2-5, the V gene TRBV10-3; D unresolved. Germline lookup yields CDR1 ENHRY and CDR2 SYGVKD. The CDR3 sequence is 15 residues long. Trimming left V 10 bases short and J 11 bases short, with 29 bases between. CDR3 region: CASNVAPNRNNEQYF. CDR3 DNA: TGTGCCAGCAATGTAGCACCGAACCGTAACAATGAGCAGTACTTC.

This clonotype was counted many times. The chain employs TRBV28 and TRBJ2-7; D is undetermined. V was cut by 6 bases and J by 6 bases, with 12 bases left in between. The CDR3 consists of 12 residues. Per the germline V gene, CDR1 is MDHEN and CDR2 is SYDVKM. The DNA for the CDR3 is TGTGCCAGCAGCGGTACCCGTCTCGAGCAGTACTTC. Translated: CASSGTRLEQYF.

The genes are TRBV7-9 and TRBJ1-1, with D unclear. The ends were cut back, 0 bases at V and 6 bases at J, with 11 bases in the middle. Per the germline V gene, CDR1 is SEHNR and CDR2 is FQNEAQ (reference sequence). The CDR3 loop spans 14 amino acids. The chain's CDR3 is CASSLAVAGSEAFF. Written as DNA, the CDR3 is TGTGCCAGCAGCTTAGCGGTAGCAGGTTCTGAAGCTTTCTTT.

This clonotype was detected many times. The chain joins TRBV10-2 to TRBJ2-6; D is ambiguous. Per germline, CDR1 WSHSY and CDR2 SAAADI. Trimming took 8 bases from V and 0 from J, leaving 14 bases between them. The CDR3 runs to 16 residues. This CDR3 reads CASRATGVSGANVLTF. The CDR3 DNA reads TGCGCCAGCCGGGCTACCGGCGTCTCTGGGGCCAACGTCCTGACTTTC.

The V call is TRBV11-3, the J call TRBJ2-5, with 8 bases identical to TRBD2. Trimming removed 4 bases from V and 2 bases from J; junction bases left unmatched: 9. The germline V gene has CDR1 SGHNT and CDR2 YENEEA. The CDR3 has 16 residues. The CDR3 coding sequence is TGTGCCAGCAGCTGGCAACCGGCTAGCGGGCAAGAGACCCAGTACTTC. Its translation: CASSWQPASGQETQYF.

The V gene is TRBV20-1, the J gene TRBJ1-1; D might be TRBD1 (5 bases). V was cut by 3 bases and J by 7 bases, with 15 bases left in between. The V gene's germline CDR1 is DFQATT and CDR2 SNEGSKA (reference sequence). This CDR3 region has 13 residues. CDR3: CSASTGQGIEAFF. CDR3 nucleotide sequence: TGCAGTGCTAGTACGGGGCAGGGAATTGAAGCTTTCTTT.

V usage is TRBV27 and J usage is TRBJ1-5; 7 nucleotides align to TRBD1. With V trimmed by 6 bases and J by 8 bases, 7 bases remained unmatched. This CDR3 comprises 13 residues. Germline CDR1 is MNHEY and CDR2 is SMNVEV (reference sequence). The CDR3 DNA reads TGTGCCAGCAGCACGGGACAGACCAAGCCCCAGCATTTT. It encodes CASSTGQTKPQHF.

This clonotype was found many times. V is TRBV7-2 and J is TRBJ1-2; 9 nucleotides match TRBD1. This CDR3 comprises 14 residues. CDR1 is SGHTA and CDR2 is FQGNSA in the germline V gene. V lost 5 bases to trimming and J lost 4 bases; unmatched junction nucleotides: 5. For the CDR3, the DNA is TGTGCCAGCAGCCCGGGGGGACAGGGCTATGGCTACACCTTC. Translated: CASSPGGQGYGYTF. The full variable domain, its missing parts supplied by reference TRBV7-2 and TRBJ1-2, is GAGVSQSPSNKVTEKGKDVELRCDPISGHTALYWYRQSLGQGLEFLIYFQGNSAPDKSGLPSDRFSAERTGGSVSTLTIQRTQQEDSAVYLCASSPGGQGYGYTFGSGTRLTVV.

CDR3 amino acids: CAWKTAVGLNTEAFF. The CDR3 DNA is TGTGCCTGGAAGACGGCCGTGGGCCTGAACACTGAAGCTTTCTTT. The chain couples TRBV30 to TRBJ1-1; D ambiguous. The germline CDR1 and CDR2 sequences are GTSNPN and SVGIG (reference sequence). Deletions cut 4 bases from V and 0 bases from J, with 15 bases between. This CDR3 has 15 residues.